The 32 T cell receptor beta chains below come from one sample, sequenced in a study of T cells in localized non-small cell lung cancer. Repertoires were generated with immunoSEQ multiplex PCR, while TCRdb's copy carries only in-frame clones and drops some. In the table there are fewer than 5,500 clones, less than 35% of which are singletons. This material consisted of lung tumor tissue, taken before any cancer treatment. The receptors derive from a man between 40 and 70 years old with stage II lung adenocarcinoma.

The chain couples TRBV6-8 to TRBJ2-1; TRBD2 aligns across 8 bases. The CDR3 runs to 15 residues. V trimming: 5 bases; J trimming: 6 bases; junction bases outside the gene matches: 9. Germline-derived CDR1 and CDR2 are MNHGY and SAAAGT. This CDR3 reads CASSDLPGTSNEQFF. CDR3 DNA: TGTGCCAGCAGTGATCTCCCCGGGACTAGCAATGAGCAGTTCTTC.

This chain connects TRBV5-1 to TRBJ1-3; TRBD1 agrees at 8 bases. J was trimmed by 8 bases and V by 4 bases; bases with no gene match: 8. The germline V gene encodes CDR1 SGHRS and CDR2 YFSETQ. The CDR3 covers 14 residues. The CDR3 is CASSHGQGGDTIYF. The CDR3 coding sequence is TGCGCCAGCAGCCACGGACAGGGTGGGGACACCATATATTTT. Full variable domain (outside the CDR3, taken from reference TRBV5-1 and TRBJ1-3): KAGVTQTPRYLIKTRGQQVTLSCSPISGHRSVSWYQQTPGQGLQFLFEYFSETQRNKGNFPGRFSGRQFSNSRSEMNVSTLELGDSALYLCASSHGQGGDTIYFGEGSWLTVV.

This clone has only a few counts. The chain carries TRBV23-1 and TRBJ1-1; the match to TRBD1 covers 12 bases. TRBV23-1 is an ORF, with its function uncertain. The CDR3 contains 17 residues. The V gene end was trimmed by 3 bases and the J gene end by 3 bases; junction bases not matched to a gene: 8. CDR3 nucleotide sequence: TGCGCCAGCAGTCACCCCGGGACAGGGGGCAGGGACACTGAAGCTTTCTTT. Its translation: CASSHPGTGGRDTEAFF.

The V gene is TRBV28, the J gene TRBJ2-4; D not resolved. With 6 bases removed from V and 0 bases from J, the gap between germline ends came to 12 bases. The CDR3 runs 15 residues. Germline CDR1 is MDHEN and CDR2 is SYDVKM. The CDR3 coding sequence is TGTGCCAGCAGCTCCCGACTGTTAGCCAAAAACATTCAGTACTTC. Amino acids: CASSSRLLAKNIQYF.

This chain uses TRBV6-8 with TRBJ2-7, with D uncertain. With 0 bases removed from V and 4 bases from J, the gap between germline ends came to 13 bases. The CDR3 length is 15 residues. Germline values: CDR1 MNHGY, CDR2 SAAAGT. The CDR3 DNA follows: TGTGCCAGCAGTTACTCGACGGAACCCACTTACGAGCAGTACTTC. It codes for CASSYSTEPTYEQYF.

By its share, this clone is medium-sized. The chain is built from TRBV6-8 and TRBJ1-4, with D unclear. CDR3 length: 14 residues. The germline V gene has CDR1 MNHGY and CDR2 SAAAGT. Trimming shortened V by 5 bases and J by 8 bases, and 15 bases separated the two germline ends. The CDR3 coding sequence is TGTGCCAGCAGTACAACCAAAGGGCGGGAAAAACTGTTTTTT. As protein: CASSTTKGREKLFF.

The chain uses TRBV18 and TRBJ1-2; TRBD1 matches 9 bases. V shed 3 bases, J shed 8 bases, and the junction held 13 bases outside the gene matches. The CDR3 is 16 residues long. In germline, CDR1 is KGHSH, CDR2 LQKENI. The CDR3, as DNA: TGTGCCAGCTCACCCTTGGGACAGGGCGAGAGTACGGGCTACACCTTC. Translated: CASSPLGQGESTGYTF.

This clone was seen a handful of times. The chain recombines TRBV28 with TRBJ1-5; D perhaps matches TRBD1 (6 bases). The V end was cut by 5 bases, the J end by 3 bases, with 11 bases between. The length of the CDR3 is 14 residues. The germline V gene encodes CDR1 MDHEN and CDR2 SYDVKM. CDR3 sequence (DNA): TGTGCCAGCAGTGGGGGACACTTCAATCAGCCCCAGCATTTT. The encoded protein is CASSGGHFNQPQHF.

V usage is TRBV30 and J usage is TRBJ1-5, with 9 bases aligning to TRBD1. V was pared by 1 base and J by 4 bases, with 5 bases of the junction left unmatched. The CDR3 spans 15 residues. The germline V gene has CDR1 GTSNPN and CDR2 SVGIG (reference sequence). The chain's CDR3 is CAWSARDRANQPQHF. DNA for the CDR3: TGTGCCTGGAGTGCTCGGGACAGGGCGAATCAGCCCCAGCATTTT.

In this sample, this clone turned up a few times. The rearrangement links TRBV6-8 to TRBJ2-3; TRBD1 aligns across 7 bases. The CDR3 sequence is 14 residues long. V lost 5 bases to trimming and J lost 1 base; unmatched junction nucleotides: 3. Germline V CDR1 and CDR2: MNHGY, SAAAGT. The CDR3 DNA is TGTGCCAGCAGTGACACAGGGGGCACAGATACGCAGTATTTT. This sequence encodes CASSDTGGTDTQYF.

By frequency in the sample, this clone is medium-sized. V is TRBV11-3 and J is TRBJ2-7; D unclear. Germline values: CDR1 SGHNT, CDR2 YENEEA. CDR3 length equals 15 residues. The V gene lost 3 bases and the J gene lost 5 bases, with 17 bases spanning the gap. The CDR3 is CASSFDNPDVHEQYF. CDR3 bases: TGTGCCAGCAGCTTCGACAATCCGGACGTCCACGAGCAGTACTTC.

V usage is TRBV11-3 and J usage is TRBJ2-1; tentatively, D is TRBD2 (5 bases). V was cut by 4 bases and J by 7 bases, with 17 bases left in between. The CDR3 has 15 residues. CDR1 is SGHNT and CDR2 is YENEEA in the germline V gene. The CDR3 loop is CASSSGRGPENEQFF. The CDR3 region has the DNA TGTGCCAGCAGCTCAGGCCGGGGTCCGGAGAATGAGCAGTTCTTC.

This clone was picked up a small number of times. The CDR3 DNA reads as TGTGCCAGCAGTTTACTGACTAGCGGGAGGAAGGATACGCAGTATTTT. Translated: CASSLLTSGRKDTQYF. The J gene is TRBJ2-3, the V gene TRBV22-1; the table's D call, TRBD2, has no DNA check behind it. TRBV22-1 is a pseudogene. The CDR3 length is 16 residues.

The chain combines TRBV29-1 with TRBJ2-1; 12 positions match TRBD2. After removal of 3 bases from V and 8 bases from J, the junction contained 5 bases not matched to a gene. Germline V gene lookup returns CDR1 SQVTM and CDR2 ANQGSEA. The CDR3 length is 14 residues. CDR3: CSVDQLAGGYEQFF. In DNA, the CDR3 is TGCAGCGTTGACCAACTAGCGGGAGGTTATGAGCAGTTCTTC.

The gene calls are TRBV18 and TRBJ2-3; 9 positions agree with TRBD1. Germline CDR1 KGHSH, CDR2 LQKENI. V lost 4 bases, J lost 5 bases, and 1 base stayed unmatched. The CDR3 has 13 amino acids. The CDR3 DNA follows: TGTGCCAGCTCACTGACAGGGGGAGATACGCAGTATTTT. As protein: CASSLTGGDTQYF.

The rearrangement links TRBV19 to TRBJ1-3, with D unclear. V dropped 8 bases and J dropped 2 bases, with 7 bases sitting between them. CDR1 is LNHDA and CDR2 is SQIVND in the germline V gene (reference sequence). This CDR3 comprises 12 residues. As DNA, the CDR3 is TGTGCCAGTTACGGGACTGGAAACACCATATATTTT. Its translation: CASYGTGNTIYF. Combining the CDR3 with reference TRBV19 and TRBJ1-3 gives the whole variable domain DGGITQSPKYLFRKEGQNVTLSCEQNLNHDAMYWYRQDPGQGLRLIYYSQIVNDFQKGDIAEGYSVSREKKESFPLTVTSAQKNPTAFYLCASYGTGNTIYFGEGSWLTVV.

There are a few counts of this clone. J is TRBJ1-2 and V is TRBV6-8, with TRBD1 matching over 7 bases. With V trimmed by 6 bases and J by 6 bases, 10 bases remained unmatched. This CDR3 comprises 14 residues. Germline CDR1 is MNHGY and CDR2 is SAAAGT. Here the CDR3 reads CASSSPWRGHGYTF. The CDR3 DNA follows: TGTGCCAGCAGCTCCCCGTGGAGGGGGCATGGCTACACCTTC.

This chain connects TRBV11-3 to TRBJ2-7; D is unclear. The germline gives CDR1 SGHNT, CDR2 YENEEA. Trimming stripped 7 bases from V and 1 base from J, with 17 bases between. The CDR3 extends over 15 amino acids. This CDR3 is CASTLGGMGSYEQYF. The CDR3 nucleotides read TGTGCCAGCACCCTAGGCGGCATGGGGTCCTACGAGCAGTACTTC.

This rearrangement joins TRBV5-1 to TRBJ2-6; 7 bases are shared with TRBD1. V dropped 7 bases and J dropped 2; count of bases not matched to a gene: 9. This CDR3 has 16 residues. Germline V gene data show CDR1 as SGHRS and CDR2 as YFSETQ. The CDR3 coding sequence is TGCGCCAGCGGGGGTGGACAGGAGGCTGGGGCCAACGTCCTGACTTTC. This codes for CASGGGQEAGANVLTF.

This clone occurred a few times. V and J are TRBV7-4 and TRBJ2-2, with D hard to call. There are 19 residues in the CDR3. The ends were cut back, 5 bases at V and 1 base at J, with 23 bases in the middle. Germline V gene sequence: CDR1 SGHVT, CDR2 SQSDAQ. The CDR3 here is CASSRIKIGRFGNTGELFF. Here the CDR3 DNA reads TGTGCCAGCAGCAGAATAAAGATAGGGCGGTTTGGGAACACCGGGGAGCTGTTTTTT.

This rearrangement joins TRBV5-1 to TRBJ2-5, with D perhaps being TRBD1 or TRBD2 (5 bases each). Germline values: CDR1 SGHRS, CDR2 YFSETQ. This CDR3 is 17 amino acids long. Deletions cut 4 bases from V and 5 bases from J, with 24 bases between. The CDR3 DNA reads as TGCGCCAGCAGCCCACGATCGGGGCGGAAAGAGGGGGAGACCCAGTACTTC. The encoded protein is CASSPRSGRKEGETQYF.

This clone was counted between two and nine times. The genes are TRBV6-1 and TRBJ1-3; D is unresolved. In germline, CDR1 is MNHNS, CDR2 SASEGT. The CDR3 totals 15 residues. Trimming removed 1 base from V and 2 bases from J, with 9 bases in between. CDR3 protein: CASSEGILTGNTIYF. The CDR3 DNA reads as TGTGCCAGCAGTGAAGGCATACTAACTGGAAACACCATATATTTT.

The sample holds a few counts of this clone. The chain is built from TRBV30 and TRBJ2-1; D gene ambiguous. The CDR3 contains 14 residues. Per germline, CDR1 GTSNPN and CDR2 SVGIG (reference sequence). With 3 bases removed from V and 7 bases from J, the gap between germline ends came to 16 bases. The CDR3 loop reads CAWSVLGIGNEQFF. In DNA form, the CDR3 reads TGTGCCTGGAGCGTCTTAGGGATTGGGAATGAGCAGTTCTTC. Using reference TRBV30 and TRBJ2-1 for the parts outside the CDR3, the full variable domain is SQTIHQWPATLVQPVGSPLSLECTVEGTSNPNLYWYRQAAGRGLQLLFYSVGIGQISSEVPQNLSASRPQDRQFILSSKKLLLSDSGFYLCAWSVLGIGNEQFFGPGTRLTVL.

This chain uses TRBV11-3 with TRBJ2-2; the D gene is possibly TRBD2 (6 bases). Trimming took off 3 bases at V and 5 bases at J, with 13 bases between the two ends. The CDR3 extends over 15 amino acids. Looked up from germline, CDR1 is SGHNT and CDR2 is YENEEA. CDR3 DNA: TGTGCCAGCAGCTTGGAGACTAGTGGTACCGGGGAGCTGTTTTTT. Protein: CASSLETSGTGELFF.

In its sample, this clone was seen a few times. The chain carries TRBV11-3 and TRBJ1-2; TRBD1 aligns across 9 bases. The CDR3 runs 17 residues. Trimming cost V 3 bases and J 1 base; bases outside gene matches: 9. CDR1 and CDR2 (germline): SGHNT, YENEEA. The CDR3 reads CASSLETGGSFNYGYTF. The CDR3 region has the DNA TGTGCCAGCAGCTTGGAGACAGGGGGGTCCTTTAACTATGGCTACACCTTC.

The chain employs TRBV6-8 and TRBJ2-3; no firm D call. V lost 7 bases, J lost 0 bases, and 17 bases lay in between. The CDR3 sequence is 16 residues long. Germline V gene data show CDR1 as MNHGY and CDR2 as SAAAGT. CDR3 region: CASTQTSGLSTDTQYF. Here the CDR3 DNA reads TGTGCCAGCACCCAAACCTCCGGGCTAAGCACAGATACGCAGTATTTT.

The rearrangement uses TRBV5-1 and TRBJ2-7, with TRBD1 matching over 9 bases. The CDR3 has 15 residues. V shed 1 base and J 1 base; nucleotides not matched to a gene: 3. The germline V gene has CDR1 SGHRS and CDR2 YFSETQ. CDR3 in amino acids: CASSLRGQGSYEQYF. CDR3 bases: TGCGCCAGCAGCTTGCGGGGACAGGGTTCCTACGAGCAGTACTTC.

V gene TRBV28 combines with J gene TRBJ2-1; TRBD2 agrees at 12 bases. The germline gives CDR1 MDHEN, CDR2 SYDVKM. V lost 3 bases and J lost 0; bases outside the gene matches: 6. The length of the CDR3 is 18 residues. CDR3 sequence: CASSFGLAGFLSYNEQFF. The CDR3 DNA reads TGTGCCAGCAGTTTCGGACTAGCGGGATTCCTCTCCTACAATGAGCAGTTCTTC.

This sequence joins TRBV28 and TRBJ2-5, with TRBD2 matching over 9 bases. The V gene end was trimmed by 6 bases and the J gene end by 4 bases; junction bases not matched to a gene: 0. Looked up from germline, CDR1 is MDHEN and CDR2 is SYDVKM. This CDR3 region has 12 residues. CDR3 in DNA: TGTGCCAGCAGACTAGCGGGAGAGACCCAGTACTTC. As protein: CASRLAGETQYF.

The rearrangement links TRBV5-1 to TRBJ2-1; 8 bases are a match to TRBD1. This CDR3 is built from 15 residues. V dropped 4 bases and J dropped 4; count of bases not matched to a gene: 7. Germline-derived CDR1 and CDR2 are SGHRS and YFSETQ. CDR3 DNA: TGCGCCAGCAGCCTGACAGGGGAAGGGTACAATGAGCAGTTCTTC. Its translation is CASSLTGEGYNEQFF. Drawing the rest from reference TRBV5-1 and TRBJ2-1, the complete variable domain is KAGVTQTPRYLIKTRGQQVTLSCSPISGHRSVSWYQQTPGQGLQFLFEYFSETQRNKGNFPGRFSGRQFSNSRSEMNVSTLELGDSALYLCASSLTGEGYNEQFFGPGTRLTVL.

V gene TRBV1 combines with J gene TRBJ2-1; the table assigns TRBD2, which was not confirmed against the DNA. TRBV1 is a documented pseudogene. CDR3 length: 16 amino acids. CDR3 in amino acids: CASSQADGGSYNEQFF. The CDR3 coding sequence is TGCGCCAGCAGCCAAGCGGACGGGGGATCCTACAATGAGCAGTTCTTC.

J is TRBJ2-3 and V is TRBV19; D possibly corresponds to TRBD2 (5 bases). The V end lost 3 bases, the J end lost 0 bases, and 16 bases lay between the germline ends. There are 17 residues in the CDR3. Per germline, CDR1 LNHDA and CDR2 SQIVND (reference sequence). CDR3: CASSISRLASSTDTQYF. The DNA for the CDR3 is TGTGCCAGTAGTATCTCCAGGCTAGCTTCTAGCACAGATACGCAGTATTTT.